The rows below give T cell receptor beta chains drawn from one sample of a study of human thymus T cells. The protocol was immunoSEQ multiplex PCR, while the TCRdb copy is restricted to in-frame clones and leaves out a portion. This sample has approximately 40,000 clones; 94% occur once, and the top ten carry more than 0.1%. The sample was blood. Receptors were obtained from a boy in the first two years of life with a congenital heart defect but otherwise immunologically healthy. CDR3s include the opening cysteine and the closing phenylalanine or tryptophan. The size field is filled for only some rows; it gives once, few, many or a size class.

V gene | clone size | CDR3 protein
TRBV9 | NA | CASGAGWTDTQYF
TRBV19 | NA | CASSRDSGNTIYF
TRBV7-2 | NA | CASSSGQGYGYTF
TRBV27 | NA | CASSPLRGLAGGGETQYF
TRBV6-5 | NA | CASSYGWTGATEAFF
TRBV9 | NA | CASSLPNRLAGGITYNEQFF
TRBV23-1 | NA | CASSPRPGTANTGELFF
TRBV30 | NA | CAWSVGGANVLTF
TRBV28 | NA | CASSLQGAFF
TRBV4-1 | NA | CASSRQGRGGRTGELFF
TRBV5-1 | NA | CASSPGDIGNTEAFF
TRBV5-4 | NA | CASSLEMNTEAFF
TRBV21-1 | NA | CASSKDPYNYGYTF
TRBV7-3 | NA | CASSARDPGETQYF
TRBV10-1 | NA | CASNRTSGTDTQYF
TRBV4-2 | once | CASSQDGNYGYTF
TRBV28 | NA | CASSPRGARGSPLHF
TRBV20-1 | NA | CSARGQETQYF
TRBV5-6 | NA | CASSPRIAGPDTQYF
TRBV4-1 | NA | CASSQEGAFF
TRBV15 | NA | CATSRNIPGELFF
TRBV2 | NA | CASSEAWGFAKNIQYF
TRBV14 | NA | CASSQEWDNVRTEAFF
TRBV7-2 | NA | CASSFYPSRVLQSYEQYF
TRBV6-5 | once | CASSYKGRGYEQYF
TRBV7-8 | once | CASLENTEAFF
TRBV10-3 | once | CAISEFVGYGYTF
TRBV10-3 | once | CAISTDRELWGYTF
TRBV5-7 | NA | CASSLPPTTRGGETQYF